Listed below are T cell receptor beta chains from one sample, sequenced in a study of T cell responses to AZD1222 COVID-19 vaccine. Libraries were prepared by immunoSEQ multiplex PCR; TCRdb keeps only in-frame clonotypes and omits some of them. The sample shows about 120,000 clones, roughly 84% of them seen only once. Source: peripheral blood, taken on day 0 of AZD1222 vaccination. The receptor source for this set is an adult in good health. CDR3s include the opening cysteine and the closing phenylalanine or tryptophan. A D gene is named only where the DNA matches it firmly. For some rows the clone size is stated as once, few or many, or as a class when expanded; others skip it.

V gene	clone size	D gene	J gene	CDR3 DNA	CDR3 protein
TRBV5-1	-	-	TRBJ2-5	TGCGCCAGCAGCTTGGCCCTGTCGGTTCAAGAGACCCAGTACTTC	CASSLALSVQETQYF
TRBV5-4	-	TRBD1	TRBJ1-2	TGTGCCAGCAGCTCCCTAGACAGGGGCGGCGGCTACACCTTC	CASSSLDRGGGYTF
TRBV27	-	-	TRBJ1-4	TGTGCCAGCAGTTCCCTAGGGACCGCAAATAATGAAAAACTGTTTTTT	CASSSLGTANNEKLFF
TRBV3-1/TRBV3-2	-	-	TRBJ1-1	TGTGCCAGCAGCCAAGAGGCCAGACAAGCTTTCTTT	CASSQEARQAFF
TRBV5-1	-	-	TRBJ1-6	TGCGCCAGCAGCTTGGAAAGCTCCTATAATTCACCCCTCCACTTT	CASSLESSYNSPLHF
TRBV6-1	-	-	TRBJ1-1	TGTGCCAGCAGTGAAGTAAGGCTGAGCACTGAAGCTTTCTTT	CASSEVRLSTEAFF
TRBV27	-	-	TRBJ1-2	TGTGCCAGCTCGGACAAGAACTATGGCTACACCTTC	CASSDKNYGYTF
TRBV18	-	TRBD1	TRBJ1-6	TGTGCCAGCTCACAAACAGGGGGGATCGGTAATTCACCCCTCCACTTT	CASSQTGGIGNSPLHF
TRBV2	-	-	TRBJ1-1	TGTGCCAGCAGTGTTGGGAGGGGTGATGAAGCTTTCTTT	CASSVGRGDEAFF
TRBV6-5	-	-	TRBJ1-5	TGTGCCAGCAGGGGGGGTGAGTATAGCAATCAGCCCCAGCATTTT	CASRGGEYSNQPQHF
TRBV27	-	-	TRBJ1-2	TGTGCCAGCAGTTTAGAATACCGGTCTATCTATGGCTACACCTTC	CASSLEYRSIYGYTF
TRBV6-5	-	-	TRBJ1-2	TGTGCCAGCAGACTCGGGGTGGGGACCTATGGCTACACCTTC	CASRLGVGTYGYTF
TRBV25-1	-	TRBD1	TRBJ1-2	TGTGCCAGCAGTGACCGACAGGGCGGTGGTGGCTACACCTTC	CASSDRQGGGGYTF
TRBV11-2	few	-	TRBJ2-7	TGTGCCAGCACCCCCCGACCTGGCCTCTACGAGCAGTACTTC	CASTPRPGLYEQYF
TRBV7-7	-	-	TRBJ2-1	TGTGCCAGCAGCTTGGGGGAAGGAGGCAATGAGCAGTTCTTC	CASSLGEGGNEQFF
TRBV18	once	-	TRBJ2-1	TGTGCCAGCTCACCCAAGGGGGGTGAGCAGTTCTTC	CASSPKGGEQFF
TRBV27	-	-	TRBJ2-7	TGTGCCAGCAAGCTACAGGGTAGGGGGTCCTACGAGCAGTACTTC	CASKLQGRGSYEQYF
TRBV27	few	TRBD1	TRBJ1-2	TGTGCCAGCAGTTTATGGGACAGGGGGTCCTACACCTTC	CASSLWDRGSYTF
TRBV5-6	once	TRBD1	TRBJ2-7	TGTGCCAGCAGCTCGGAGGGACAGGGGGACTCCTACGAGCAGTACTTC	CASSSEGQGDSYEQYF
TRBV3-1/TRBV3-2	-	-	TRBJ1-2	TGTGCCAGCAGCCAAGCGGGGGGTGGCTACACCTTC	CASSQAGGGYTF
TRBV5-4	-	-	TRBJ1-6	TGTGCCAGCAGCTTAGCCGTGGGGAGCTCCTATAATTCACCCCTCCACTTT	CASSLAVGSSYNSPLHF
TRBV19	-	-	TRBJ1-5	TGTGCCAGTAGCGGTCTTACCCTCTCAGAGCCCCAGCATTTT	CASSGLTLSEPQHF
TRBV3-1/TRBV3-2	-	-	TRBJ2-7	TGTGCCAGCAGCCAAAAATCGAGGGAGCAGTACTTC	CASSQKSREQYF
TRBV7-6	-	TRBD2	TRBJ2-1	TGTGCCAGCAGCTTAGGGACTAGCGGGGGGCACAATGAGCAGTTCTTC	CASSLGTSGGHNEQFF
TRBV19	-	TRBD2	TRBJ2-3	TGTGCCACTTCGGGGGGGCAACGCACAGATACGCAGTATTTT	CATSGGQRTDTQYF
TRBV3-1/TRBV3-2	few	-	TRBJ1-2	TGTGCCAGCAGCCGTTCGAGGGCGAGGGGCTACACCTTC	CASSRSRARGYTF
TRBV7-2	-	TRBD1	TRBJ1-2	TGTGCCAGCAGCTCACGAATGACGGACAGGGGAGGTGGCTACACCTTC	CASSSRMTDRGGGYTF
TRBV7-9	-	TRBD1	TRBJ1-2	TGTGCCAGCAGCCCCGGAGGACAGGGAGGCTATGGCTACACCTTC	CASSPGGQGGYGYTF
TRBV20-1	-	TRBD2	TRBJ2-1	TGCAGTGCTAGGAGCCCCGGGGGGGGGTTCTTC	CSARSPGGGFF
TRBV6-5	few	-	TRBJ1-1	TGTGCCAGCAGTCCACTCGAGGGTAAGGCTTTCTTT	CASSPLEGKAFF
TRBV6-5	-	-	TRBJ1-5	TGTGCCAGCAGGATAACAGGTTATAGCAATCAGCCCCAGCATTTT	CASRITGYSNQPQHF
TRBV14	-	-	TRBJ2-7	TGTGCCAGCAGCCAATCCCTCAGGGCCTACGAGCAGTACTTC	CASSQSLRAYEQYF
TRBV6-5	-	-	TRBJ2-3	TGTGCCAGCAGTTACCTACAACAGACAGATACGCAGTATTTT	CASSYLQQTDTQYF
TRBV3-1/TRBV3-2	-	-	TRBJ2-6	TGTGCCAGCAGCCAAGAAACAGGGATGGTCTCTGGGGCCAACGTCCTGACTTTC	CASSQETGMVSGANVLTF
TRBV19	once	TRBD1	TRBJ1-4	TGTGCCAGTAGAGACAGGGATTGGTTTCGGGTTAATGAAAAACTGTTTTTT	CASRDRDWFRVNEKLFF
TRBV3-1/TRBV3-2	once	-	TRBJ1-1	TGTGCCAGCAGCCAAGATGTGGCAGTCTGGGGAGCTTTCTTT	CASSQDVAVWGAFF
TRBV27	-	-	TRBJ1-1	TGTGCCAGCAGTGTCCGGGGTAGGAACACTGAAGCTTTCTTT	CASSVRGRNTEAFF
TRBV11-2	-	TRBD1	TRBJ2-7	TGTGCCAGCAGCTTAGCCAGGGGGATGCGCTACGAGCAGTACTTC	CASSLARGMRYEQYF
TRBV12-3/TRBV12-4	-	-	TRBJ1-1	TGTGCCAGCTTACTATGGTTGGGTACTGAAGCTTTCTTT	CASLLWLGTEAFF
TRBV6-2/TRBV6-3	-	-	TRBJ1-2	TGTGCCAGCAGTTACGCGCGACAGGTCTCGTATGGCTACACCTTC	CASSYARQVSYGYTF
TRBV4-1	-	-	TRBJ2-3	TGCGCCAGCAGCCAAGTCGGGACGGGGAAAGCAGATACGCAGTATTTT	CASSQVGTGKADTQYF
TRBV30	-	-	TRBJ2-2	TGTGCCTGGACAGGGACCGGGGAGCTGTTTTTT	CAWTGTGELFF
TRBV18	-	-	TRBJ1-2	TGTGCCAGCTCGGACAACAGGGACGGCTACACCTTC	CASSDNRDGYTF
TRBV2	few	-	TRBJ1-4	TGTGCCAGCAGTGAACGGTGGAGTAATGAAAAACTGTTTTTT	CASSERWSNEKLFF
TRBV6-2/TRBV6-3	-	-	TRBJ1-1	TGTGCCAGCAACCCCGCGAGGAGGGGCACTGAAGCTTTCTTT	CASNPARRGTEAFF
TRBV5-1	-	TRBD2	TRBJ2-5	TGCGCCAGCAGCAGCAGACTAGCGGGGGGGCAAGAGACCCAGTACTTC	CASSSRLAGGQETQYF